This T cell receptor (beta chain) was sequenced during a study of spatial heterogeneity in lung cancer. About the research overall: More beta-chain than alpha-chain sequences were consistently detected. The study observed each unique TCR and UMI combination more than ten times on average in raw reads.

Time point specified: sample taken at primary tumor resection. V shed 6 bases and J 2 bases; nucleotides not matched to a gene: 5. The CDR3 spans 14 residues. Every TCR cDNA molecule carried a tag that served as a unique molecular identifier. MiXCR, run by TCRdb on the 5' RACE reads, gives a single entry per CDR3 protein. The profile covers about 92,000 distinct CDR3 sequences, with approximately 12% appearing a single time and about 41% taken by the ten largest. This sequence joins TRBV12-3 or TRBV12-4 and TRBJ2-5; 8 bases match TRBD2. The specimen comprised PBMCs, sampled at surgery. The clonotype was recovered from a male donor with early-stage non-small cell lung cancer. Here the CDR3 reads CASSTGGGQETQYF. In DNA form, the CDR3 reads TGTGCCAGCAGCACCGGCGGGGGGCAAGAGACCCAGTACTTC.